This entry is about one T cell receptor beta chain. Its target is not known. UMIs and a universal primer site were added when TCR cDNA was made by 5'RACE template switching. TCRdb processed the 5' RACE reads anew with MiXCR; each CDR3 protein has one entry. This table holds hundreds of thousands of distinct CDR3 sequences, about 13% found once. The data originate from a study of T cells after yellow fever vaccination. Study conclusions and caveats: The booster saw the reappearance of most primary-vaccination clones (around 96% CD4, almost 90% CD8).

From germline, CDR1 is DFQATT and CDR2 SNEGSKA (reference sequence). Trimming cost V 3 bases and J 6 bases, with 18 bases left between them. This CDR3 spans 14 amino acids. This TCR came from a man aged 25-45 years who received the YFV17D yellow fever vaccine. This chain links TRBV20-1 with TRBJ2-7; D remains unclear. Sequenced here: PBMCs, sampled on the day of the yellow fever booster vaccination. This CDR3 is CSASESRPGSEQYF. In DNA, the CDR3 is TGCAGTGCTAGCGAGTCCCGGCCGGGTTCCGAGCAGTACTTC.